Following are 9 T cell receptor beta chains from one sample sequenced in a study of cytomegalovirus exposure and HLA in healthy donors. In the PCR, 60 Vbeta and 13 Jbeta primers were used. Produced via immunoSEQ multiplex PCR; TCRdb's table is partial and in-frame only. The sample lists approximately 220,000 clones, 82% seen once, with roughly 6% in the top ten. The sequenced material came from PBMCs. All receptors come from a middle-aged man in good health and CMV-seropositive.

The chain joins TRBV10-1 to TRBJ2-7; TRBD2 matches at 13 bases. CDR1 and CDR2 from the germline V gene are WNHNN and SYGVQD (reference sequence). This CDR3 is built from 15 residues. Unmatched junction bases numbered 6, after V lost 6 bases and J lost 4 bases. The CDR3 spells CASSAGTSGNYEQYF. The CDR3, as DNA: TGCGCCAGCAGCGCTGGGACTAGCGGGAATTACGAGCAGTACTTC.

This clone appeared a few times. The V and J genes are TRBV19 and TRBJ2-1; 8 positions agree with TRBD1. This CDR3 spans 16 amino acids. J was trimmed by 10 bases and V by 6 bases; bases with no gene match: 17. CDR1 is LNHDA and CDR2 is SQIVND in the germline V gene (reference sequence). CDR3 nucleotides: TGTGCCAGTAGCAATAGGGCAGGGGGCTATGGAGGCGAGCAGTTCTTC. As protein: CASSNRAGGYGGEQFF.

The chain is built from TRBV6-5 and TRBJ2-1, with TRBD2 identical over 9 bases. V shed 2 bases, J shed 6 bases, and the junction held 5 bases outside the gene matches. The CDR3 is 15 residues long. CDR1 MNHEY and CDR2 SVGAGI come from the germline V gene. For the CDR3, the DNA is TGTGCCAGCAGTTACAGGCGGGAGGGCCTCAATGAGCAGTTCTTC. Its translation: CASSYRREGLNEQFF.

The J gene is TRBJ2-3, the V gene TRBV5-4; no firm D call. This CDR3 is built from 14 residues. Germline V gene lookup returns CDR1 SGHNT and CDR2 YYREEE (reference sequence). Deletions cut 0 bases from V and 3 bases from J, with 8 bases between. The CDR3 sequence: CASSLEEQTDTQYF. DNA of the CDR3: TGTGCCAGCAGCTTGGAGGAGCAGACAGATACGCAGTATTTT.

J is TRBJ2-7 and V is TRBV6-1; 10 bases line up with TRBD1. The CDR3 sequence is 14 residues long. CDR1 MNHNS and CDR2 SASEGT come from the germline V gene. V lost 4 bases to trimming and J lost 5 bases; unmatched junction nucleotides: 5. As DNA, the CDR3 is TGTGCCAGCAGTGGGGGACAGGGGATGAACGAGCAGTACTTC. Amino acids: CASSGGQGMNEQYF.

This rearrangement joins TRBV6-1 to TRBJ1-2, with a possible D match to TRBD1 (6 bases). Germline values: CDR1 MNHNS, CDR2 SASEGT. The V gene lost 6 bases and the J gene lost 0 bases, with 14 bases spanning the gap. The CDR3 length is 15 residues. The CDR3 nucleotides read TGTGCCAGCAGGTCGACAGGCCTCTCTAACTATGGCTACACCTTC. Its translation is CASRSTGLSNYGYTF.

The rearrangement links TRBV15 to TRBJ1-5, with 9 bases identical to TRBD1. The V gene's germline CDR1 is LNHNV and CDR2 YYDKDF (reference sequence). The CDR3 has 16 residues. Trimming removed 0 bases from V and 7 bases from J; junction bases left unmatched: 7. CDR3 DNA: TGTGCCACCAGCAGAGATTGGGACAGGGTTAGGCAGCCCCAGCATTTT. This codes for CATSRDWDRVRQPQHF.

With regard to this clone: The same CDR3 arises from other DNA sequences in this sample as well. The chain is built from TRBV2 and TRBJ2-2; tentative D call: TRBD2 (6 bases). V was clipped by 6 bases and J by 3 bases, with 17 bases between them. The germline V gene has CDR1 SNHLY and CDR2 FYNNEI. The CDR3 is made up of 16 amino acids. CDR3 loop: CASRLVSGAYTGELFF. CDR3 DNA sequence: TGTGCCAGCAGACTTGTTAGCGGAGCCTACACCGGGGAGCTGTTTTTT.

The chain recombines TRBV7-3 with TRBJ2-7; D not certain. This CDR3 region has 13 residues. Germline CDR1 and CDR2: SGHTA and FQGTGA. Trimming took 1 base from V and 6 from J, leaving 10 bases between them. CDR3 in amino acids: CASSLSTISEQYF. DNA for the CDR3: TGTGCCAGCAGCTTAAGCACTATTTCCGAGCAGTACTTC.